The source of this TCR beta chain is a study of control samples from healthy donors and cancer patients. This table comes from immunoSEQ multiplex PCR, and its TCRdb copy is limited to in-frame clones, with some not included. The repertoire holds about 57,000 clones, about 95% seen once, with approximately 4.3% in the top ten. The CDR3 spans 16 residues. Germline assignment: CDR1 SGHKS and CDR2 YYEKEE (reference sequence). Trimming shortened V by 0 bases and J by 3 bases, and 16 bases separated the two germline ends. This clone was counted a few times. The chain carries TRBV5-5 and TRBJ2-7; D tentatively fits TRBD1 or TRBD2 (5 bases each). This clonotype was sampled from a man aged 25-45 years in good health. The sample taken for sequencing was blood. CDR3 bases: TGTGCCAGCAGCTTGGGAGGGCAGGGAGTAAGCTACGAGCAGTACTTC. Translated, it gives CASSLGGQGVSYEQYF.